One sample yielded the 12 T cell receptor beta chains listed below, sequenced in a study of T cell responses to AZD1222 COVID-19 vaccine. The protocol was immunoSEQ multiplex PCR, while the TCRdb copy is restricted to in-frame clones and leaves out a portion. This table has 70,000 to 100,000 clones, approximately 90% appearing once. The sequences come from peripheral blood, collected 28 days after the second AZD1222 dose. These receptors came from an adult who received the AZD1222 COVID-19 vaccine.

CDR3 loop: CATHRTEAFF. CDR3 DNA sequence: TGTGCCACCCATCGGACTGAAGCTTTCTTT. The rearrangement uses TRBV12-3 or TRBV12-4 and TRBJ1-1, with D unclear. The CDR3 length is 10 residues. Deletions cut 10 bases from V and 5 bases from J, with 8 bases between.

The chain employs TRBV5-6 and TRBJ2-5; TRBD2 matches 14 bases. The CDR3 totals 17 residues. Germline values: CDR1 SGHDT, CDR2 YYEEEE. With V trimmed by 1 base and J by 5 bases, 7 bases remained unmatched. The CDR3 DNA reads TGTGCCAGCAGCTTGATGGGACTAGCGGGGGACCTGGAGACCCAGTACTTC. It translates to CASSLMGLAGDLETQYF. Based on the CDR3 plus reference TRBV5-6 and TRBJ2-5, the full variable domain is DAGVTQSPTHLIKTRGQQVTLRCSPKSGHDTVSWYQQALGQGPQFIFQYYEEEERQRGNFPDRFSGHQFPNYSSELNVNALLLGDSALYLCASSLMGLAGDLETQYFGPGTRLLVL.

Of note for this clone: One end of the junction varies from germline; a read error may be responsible. The chain recombines TRBV6-6 with TRBJ1-4, with D unresolved. Germline lookup yields CDR1 MNHNY and CDR2 SVGAGI (reference sequence). CDR3 length: 15 residues. This CDR3 is CASSSRGGGNEKLFF. The CDR3 nucleotides are TGCGCCAGCAGCTCAAGAGGAGGAGGGAATGAAAAACTGTTTTTT.

This clone occurred once. DNA for the CDR3: TGCGCCAGCAGCTTGGGCCCGACGGGGACGAACACCGGGGAGCTGTTTTTT. This codes for CASSLGPTGTNTGELFF. The V call is TRBV5-1, the J call TRBJ2-2, with a tentative D call TRBD2 (5 bases). The CDR3 covers 17 residues. V was shortened by 0 bases and J by 0 bases, with 12 bases between the two germline ends. Germline values: CDR1 SGHRS, CDR2 YFSETQ.

The rearrangement uses TRBV30 and TRBJ2-2; the D call may be TRBD1 or TRBD2 (6 bases each). Deletions cut 1 base from V and 5 bases from J, with 20 bases between. CDR1 and CDR2 from the germline V gene are GTSNPN and SVGIG (reference sequence). This CDR3 contains 17 residues. The DNA of the CDR3 is TGTGCCTGGAGTGGGGGGGCCTCCCGACTAAGGACCGGGGAGCTGTTTTTT. Its protein product is CAWSGGASRLRTGELFF.

This clone turned up a few times. The chain couples TRBV7-2 to TRBJ2-7; TRBD1 or TRBD2 may be the D gene (7 bases each). V was trimmed by 4 bases and J by 2 bases, leaving 15 bases between them. The CDR3 totals 15 residues. The germline gives CDR1 SGHTA, CDR2 FQGNSA. CDR3 region: CASSWGGQKTYEQYF. CDR3 nucleotides: TGTGCCAGCAGCTGGGGGGGACAGAAAACCTACGAGCAGTACTTC. The complete variable domain, with remaining parts taken from reference TRBV7-2 and TRBJ2-7, reads GAGVSQSPSNKVTEKGKDVELRCDPISGHTALYWYRQSLGQGLEFLIYFQGNSAPDKSGLPSDRFSAERTGGSVSTLTIQRTQQEDSAVYLCASSWGGQKTYEQYFGPGTRLTVT.

This rearrangement joins TRBV5-1 to TRBJ2-7; D ambiguous. Trimming removed 1 base from V and 0 bases from J, with 8 bases in between. The germline V gene encodes CDR1 SGHRS and CDR2 YFSETQ. The CDR3 spans 14 residues. In nucleotides, the CDR3 is TGCGCCAGCAGCTTGCCAAGGAGCTCCTACGAGCAGTACTTC. It is translated as CASSLPRSSYEQYF. The whole variable domain, remainder taken from reference TRBV5-1 and TRBJ2-7, is KAGVTQTPRYLIKTRGQQVTLSCSPISGHRSVSWYQQTPGQGLQFLFEYFSETQRNKGNFPGRFSGRQFSNSRSEMNVSTLELGDSALYLCASSLPRSSYEQYFGPGTRLTVT.

The CDR3 region has the DNA TGTGCCAGCAGCTTAGGGTCAGGTATTGAAGCTTTCTTT. Its translation is CASSLGSGIEAFF. The V and J genes are TRBV7-9 and TRBJ1-1; D uncertain. The V end was cut by 1 base, the J end by 7 bases, with 10 bases between. Looked up from germline, CDR1 is SEHNR and CDR2 is FQNEAQ (reference sequence). The length of the CDR3 is 13 residues.

The chain joins TRBV5-1 to TRBJ2-1; D unclear. CDR1 and CDR2 from the germline V gene are SGHRS and YFSETQ. V was pared by 1 base and J by 4 bases, with 9 bases between. This CDR3 has 14 residues. DNA of the CDR3: TGCGCCAGCAGCTTGTCTACCACATACAATGAGCAGTTCTTC. It is translated as CASSLSTTYNEQFF.

V usage is TRBV3-1 (or the pseudogene TRBV3-2) and J usage is TRBJ2-2; 7 nucleotides agree with TRBD2. Germline trimming cut 1 base from V and 3 bases from J; bases unmatched to any gene: 2. The CDR3 is made up of 15 amino acids. Germline V gives CDR1 LGHDT, CDR2 YNNKEL (reference sequence). Here the CDR3 reads CASSQVLADTGELFF. For the CDR3, the DNA is TGTGCCAGCAGCCAAGTCCTAGCGGACACCGGGGAGCTGTTTTTT.

J is TRBJ1-3 and V is TRBV15; the D is unclear. Trimming took off 8 bases at V and 2 bases at J, with 10 bases between the two ends. The CDR3 sequence is 13 residues long. The V gene's germline CDR1 is LNHNV and CDR2 YYDKDF (reference sequence). CDR3 loop: CATRTRAGNTIYF. DNA for the CDR3: TGTGCCACCCGGACGAGGGCTGGAAACACCATATATTTT.

The chain recombines TRBV29-1 with TRBJ2-2; D is perhaps TRBD1 (5 bases). The CDR3 totals 12 residues. The germline gives CDR1 SQVTM, CDR2 ANQGSEA. CDR3: CSQGINTGELFF. The DNA of the CDR3 is TGCAGTCAGGGCATTAACACCGGGGAGCTGTTTTTT.